This T cell receptor beta chain is from a study of blood T cell repertoires in COVID-19 (dated by TCRdb to 2020 to 2022). In terms of the full investigation: Samples from collaborators originated in the United States, Italy and Spain and spanned both the acute and convalescent phases of COVID-19. The samples were drawn from two sources: the first 160 participants of the ongoing ImmuneRACE study, and 1,000 to 1,500 subjects contributed by 6 global collaborators. The repertoires were released in a freely available public database meant as a resource for research on the immune response to SARS-CoV-2. The sample metadata nearly always contained a de-identified subject ID, COVID-19 status, age in years and sex. The dataset comprised deeply sampled blood TCRbeta repertoires from subjects exposed to, actively infected with, or recovered from COVID-19. The prospective study material was composed of cDNA or gDNA derived from T cells, B-cell-depleted T cells, or PBMCs. HLA class I and class II types, where available, came from metadata supplied by the sample provider rather than from assay-based typing. Findings and caveats that apply to the study as a whole: Clinical and demographic metadata were provided uncurated, with the amount varying by source and participant.

TCRbeta CDR3 regions were amplified from genomic DNA using the immunoSEQ Assay, a bias-controlled multiplex PCR. On the authors' methods: The number of nucleated cells in each sample was estimated from the amplification of reference gene primers within the assay. Sequence reads were collapsed and filtered to measure the absolute abundance of every unique TCRbeta CDR3 rearrangement. For each sample, productive Simpson clonality was calculated as the square root of Simpson's diversity index across productive rearrangements. In TCRdb, the immuneACCESS table is reduced to in-frame sequences with V and J assigned. These tables do not hold every clone; where another copy was compared, an unresolved V gene accounts for under half, and the others remain unexplained. V and J calls and clone size follow that table, whereas D and trimming were derived from the DNA. The sample table shows around 100,000 clones, and roughly 83% are seen once. The top ten hold 0.7% to 1% of the sample.

Each collaborating institution followed its own protocols to collect whole blood in K2EDTA tubes. For TCRbeta analysis, collaborators shipped samples as frozen whole blood, isolated PBMCs, or DNA extracted from either of those sample types. Inclusive of the bounding cysteine and phenylalanine, the CDR3 is 16 residues long. CDR3 DNA only is kept here, 48 bases in frame from base 1. The germline V gene provides CDR1 SGHVS and CDR2 FNYEAQ. V is trimmed back by 4 bases and J by 3 bases, and the junction contains 7 bases that no gene match accounts for. Turning to this clone: Its antigen remains unidentified. No much larger clone is present one base from it, and per-base qualities are unavailable.

The receptor chain draws on TRBV7-6 and TRBJ1-5, and TRBD1 matches 9 of the central bases. Sequences were obtained from peripheral blood. The receptor was derived from a woman between 65 and 79 years old with acute or convalescent COVID-19. At the DNA level, the sequence is TGTGCCAGCAGCTCATACCGGGACAGGGACAATCAGCCCCAGCATTTT. Translated, this gives CASSSYRDRDNQPQHF. With all but the CDR3 taken from the reference TRBV7-6 and TRBJ1-5 genes, the full variable domain is: GAGVSQSPRYKVTKRGQDVALRCDPISGHVSLYWYRQALGQGPEFLTYFNYEAQQDKSGLPNDRFSAERPEGSISTLTIQRTEQRDSAMYRCASSSYRDRDNQPQHFGDGTRLSIL.